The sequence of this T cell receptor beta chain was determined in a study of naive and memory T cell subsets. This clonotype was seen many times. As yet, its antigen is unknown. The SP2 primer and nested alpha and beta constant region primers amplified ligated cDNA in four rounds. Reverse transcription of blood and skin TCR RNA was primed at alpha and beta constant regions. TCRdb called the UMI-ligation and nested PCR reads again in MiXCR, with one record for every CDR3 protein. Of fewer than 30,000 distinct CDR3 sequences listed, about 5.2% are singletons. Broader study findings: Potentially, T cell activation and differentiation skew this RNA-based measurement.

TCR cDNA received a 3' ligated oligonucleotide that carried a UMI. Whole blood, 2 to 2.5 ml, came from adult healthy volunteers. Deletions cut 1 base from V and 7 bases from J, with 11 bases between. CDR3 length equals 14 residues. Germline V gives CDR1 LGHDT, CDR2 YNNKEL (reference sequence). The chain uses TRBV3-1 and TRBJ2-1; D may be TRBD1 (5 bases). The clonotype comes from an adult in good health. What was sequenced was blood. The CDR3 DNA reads TGTGCCAGCAGCCAAGCAGGCAGGGTGAATGAGCAGTTCTTC. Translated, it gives CASSQAGRVNEQFF.